This TCR beta chain emerged from a study of cytomegalovirus exposure and HLA in healthy donors. Study conclusions and caveats: Cytomegalovirus association was assigned to around 150 TCR beta chains. In a later analysis, V- and J-gene trimming of beta chains associated with a DCLRE1C missense variant, replicated independently. Rarity marked most TCR sequences, yet some public TCRs occurred in many donors.

With respect to this clone: Its antigen is as yet unknown.

Use of 60 Vbeta and 13 Jbeta primers characterized the PCR. Profiling relied on immunoSEQ multiplex PCR, and the TCRdb table lists in-frame clones only, not all of them. The sample shows 65,000 to 80,000 clones, around 77% of them seen only once. Material for sequencing was PBMCs. The sequence came from a woman in her thirties or forties in good health and CMV-seropositive.

The CDR3 protein is CASTTAFRDLAKNIQYF. Here the CDR3 DNA reads TGTGCCAGCACGACCGCATTCAGGGATCTAGCCAAAAACATTCAGTACTTC. The V call is TRBV18, the J call TRBJ2-4, with a tentative D call TRBD1 (5 bases). V was shortened by 8 bases and J by 0 bases, with 20 bases between the two germline ends. Germline V gene sequence: CDR1 KGHSH, CDR2 LQKENI. This CDR3 is built from 17 residues.